This T cell receptor beta chain was recovered during a study of lymphopenia after photon versus proton radiotherapy. Study results and limitations: Proton therapy kept repertoires fairly stable, unlike photons, which gained effector/memory cells. Post-nadir diversity loss with photons came from oligoclonal expansion, particularly CD8+ Temra cells. Larger post-nadir TCR diversity loss correlated inversely with survival in deceased patients.

Sequencing used immunoSEQ multiplex PCR; TCRdb keeps in-frame clones, though not all of them. The table records 150,000 to 200,000 clones, 70% to 90% of them present only once. CDR3 length: 14 residues. Between the trimmed V and J ends, which lost 4 bases and 4 bases, there was a span of 14 bases. Germline assignment: CDR1 SQVTM and CDR2 ANQGSEA. A remark on this clone: The antigen remains unidentified.

The starting material was peripheral blood, obtained from a patient treated with photon-based radiotherapy. The chain recombines TRBV29-1 with TRBJ2-1, with D possibly TRBD1 on 6 matching bases. The TCR originated in a man aged 50-60 years with gastric cancer. The CDR3 DNA reads TGCAGCGTTGGTACTATGGGGGCTTACAATGAGCAGTTCTTC. This sequence encodes CSVGTMGAYNEQFF.